This T cell receptor beta chain was sequenced for a study of shared clonotypes between healthy human individuals. Study as a whole: CD4 naive and CD4 memory each took three plates per donor, while CD8 naive took two and CD8 memory one.

About this clone itself: What it recognizes is unknown.

Study-level results: Sampling included only blood; tissue repertoires likely differ.

The naive CD8 subset, CD45RO-negative cells positively selected for CCR7, excluded terminally differentiated effector memory CD45RA+ cells. Replicate PCRs run on sorted subsets employed around 200 ng DNA, approximately 30,000 T cell genomes. Clones were read by immunoSEQ multiplex PCR, and TCRdb kept only the in-frame ones, dropping some. The sample contains about 870,000 clones, about 92% of which appear only once. Germline CDR1 is MNHEY and CDR2 is SMNVEV (reference sequence). The CDR3 loop spans 17 amino acids. V lost 5 bases and J lost 0, with 17 bases in between. V is TRBV27 and J is TRBJ2-1; tentatively, D is TRBD1 or TRBD2 (5 bases each). What was sequenced was naive CD8+ T cells sorted from blood. The source of this sequence is a young man in good health. The CDR3 nucleotides are TGTGCCAGCAGTCCCCGGGGTCTAAGGGGCTCCTACAATGAGCAGTTCTTC. Encoded protein: CASSPRGLRGSYNEQFF.